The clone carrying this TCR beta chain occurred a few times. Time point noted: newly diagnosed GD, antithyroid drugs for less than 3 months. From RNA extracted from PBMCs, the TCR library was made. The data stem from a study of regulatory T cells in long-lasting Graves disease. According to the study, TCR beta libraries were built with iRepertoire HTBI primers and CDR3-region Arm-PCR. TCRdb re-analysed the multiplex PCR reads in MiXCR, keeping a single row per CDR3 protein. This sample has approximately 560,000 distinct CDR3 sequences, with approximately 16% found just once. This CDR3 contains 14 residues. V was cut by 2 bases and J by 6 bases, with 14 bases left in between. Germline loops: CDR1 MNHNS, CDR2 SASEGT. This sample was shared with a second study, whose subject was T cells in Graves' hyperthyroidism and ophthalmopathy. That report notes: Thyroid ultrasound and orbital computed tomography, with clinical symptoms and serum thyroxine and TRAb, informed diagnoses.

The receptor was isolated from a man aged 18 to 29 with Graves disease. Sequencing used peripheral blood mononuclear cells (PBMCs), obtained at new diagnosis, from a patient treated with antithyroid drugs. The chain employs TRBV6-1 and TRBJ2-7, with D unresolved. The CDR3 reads CASSEWMSGAEQYF. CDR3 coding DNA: TGTGCCAGCAGTGAATGGATGTCCGGAGCCGAGCAGTACTTC.